This entry lists 2 T cell receptor delta chains sequenced from one sample in a study of gamma-delta T cells after stem cell transplantation. TCRdb re-called clones from the RT-PCR reads via CATT. This sample's table reports roughly 5 delta-chain clones. What was sequenced was gamma-delta T cells. The receptors were gathered from a human donor. It is not recorded whose cells these are; they may come from a transplant donor.

On this clone itself: This delta chain turned up in a library designed for gamma chains; as an off-target read, its abundance says little. The chain is built from TRDV2 and TRDJ1; weak D call: TRDD3 (6 bases). The J gene was missing in TCRdb and was found by matching the end of the DNA to germline. V lost 0 bases and J lost 1, with 17 bases in between. Germline CDR1 and CDR2: GEAIGNYY and EKD. The CDR3 is 17 residues long. For the CDR3, the DNA is TGTGCCTGTGACACCCTATATGCTGGGGACTTCACCGATAAACTCATCTTT. Protein product: CACDTLYAGDFTDKLIF.

A word on this clone: Because the library targeted gamma chains, this delta chain is an off-target read whose size means little. The chain carries TRDV2 and TRDJ1; 8 bases are a match to TRDD3. The J gene, left out of TCRdb, was set here by checking the DNA against germline. V gave up 2 bases and J gave up 0 bases; unmatched junction bases: 13. CDR3 length: 18 amino acids. Per germline, CDR1 GEAIGNYY and CDR2 EKD. CDR3 in amino acids: CACDRWGDKRGDTDKLIF. CDR3 in DNA: TGTGCCTGTGACAGGTGGGGGGATAAGCGTGGGGACACCGATAAACTCATCTTT.